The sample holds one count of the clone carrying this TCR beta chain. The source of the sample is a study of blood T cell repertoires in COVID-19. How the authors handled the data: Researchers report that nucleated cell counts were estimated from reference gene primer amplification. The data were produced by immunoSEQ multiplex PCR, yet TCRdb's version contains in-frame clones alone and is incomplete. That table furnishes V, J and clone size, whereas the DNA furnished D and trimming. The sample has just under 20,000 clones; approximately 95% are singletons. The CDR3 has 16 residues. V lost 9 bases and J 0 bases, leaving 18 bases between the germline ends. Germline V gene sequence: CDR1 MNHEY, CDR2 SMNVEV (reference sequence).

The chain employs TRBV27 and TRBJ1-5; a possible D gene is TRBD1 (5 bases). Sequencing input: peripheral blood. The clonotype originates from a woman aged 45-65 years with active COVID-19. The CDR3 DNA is TGTGCCAGTGCCCGGGACGGGGGGTATAGCAATCAGCCCCAGCATTTT. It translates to CASARDGGYSNQPQHF.